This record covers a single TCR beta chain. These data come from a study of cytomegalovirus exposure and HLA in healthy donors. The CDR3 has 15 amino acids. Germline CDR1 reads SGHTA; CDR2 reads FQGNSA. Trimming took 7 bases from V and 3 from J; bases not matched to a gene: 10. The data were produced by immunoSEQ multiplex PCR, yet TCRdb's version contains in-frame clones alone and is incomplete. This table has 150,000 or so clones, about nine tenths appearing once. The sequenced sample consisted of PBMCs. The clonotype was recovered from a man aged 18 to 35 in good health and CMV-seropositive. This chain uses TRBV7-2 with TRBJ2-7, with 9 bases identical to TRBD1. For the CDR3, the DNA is TGTGCCAGCACCCCAGGGACAGGGACCGACTACGAGCAGTACTTC. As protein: CASTPGTGTDYEQYF.